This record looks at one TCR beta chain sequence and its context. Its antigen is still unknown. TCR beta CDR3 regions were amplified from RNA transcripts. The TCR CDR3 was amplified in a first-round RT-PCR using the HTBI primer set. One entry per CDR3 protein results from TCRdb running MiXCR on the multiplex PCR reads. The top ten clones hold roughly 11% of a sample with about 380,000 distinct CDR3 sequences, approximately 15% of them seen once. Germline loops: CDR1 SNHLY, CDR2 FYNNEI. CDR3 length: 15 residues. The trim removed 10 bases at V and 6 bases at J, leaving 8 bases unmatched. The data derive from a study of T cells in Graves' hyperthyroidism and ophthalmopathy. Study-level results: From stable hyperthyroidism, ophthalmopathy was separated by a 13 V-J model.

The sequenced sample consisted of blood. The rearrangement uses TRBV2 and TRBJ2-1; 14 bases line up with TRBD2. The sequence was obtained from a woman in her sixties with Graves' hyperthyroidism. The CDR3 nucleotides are TGTGCCACCGGGACTAGCGGGAGTGAGGGCAATGAGCAGTTCTTC. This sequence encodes CATGTSGSEGNEQFF.